This entry lists 8 T cell receptor beta chains sequenced from one sample in a study of T cells in Graves' hyperthyroidism and ophthalmopathy (dated by TCRdb to between 2017 and 2020). Library preparation employed multiplex PCR. The sequencing machine was an Illumina HiSeq 2000. The TCR beta CDR3 regions were amplified from RNA transcripts. The first round of RT-PCR for the TCR CDR3 was performed with the HTBI primer set and the Qiagen OneStep RT-PCR kit. TCRdb reprocessing: public reads trimmed at Q25 with fastp, clones called with MiXCR, in-frame beta chains kept. CDR3 protein duplicates are merged, each entry listing the most common genes and DNA. The sample table shows about 600,000 distinct CDR3 sequences, and 12% to 15% are seen once. The ten most abundant clones make up less than 9% of the sample. The specimen sequenced was blood. Source of these receptors: a woman aged 18-29 years with Graves' ophthalmopathy.

J is TRBJ1-1 and V is TRBV9; 7 nucleotides line up with TRBD1. Trimming took 6 bases from V and 0 from J; bases not matched to a gene: 17. Germline-derived CDR1 and CDR2 are SGDLS and YYNGEE. This CDR3 has 18 residues. The DNA of the CDR3 is TGTGCCAGCACCAGGAGTGTGGCCCGGGACAGCATGAACACTGAAGCTTTCTTT. Protein sequence: CASTRSVARDSMNTEAFF.

This clonotype has a handful of counts. This chain links TRBV6-1 with TRBJ2-5, with 11 nucleotides matching TRBD2. This CDR3 spans 16 amino acids. J was trimmed by 5 bases and V by 6 bases; bases with no gene match: 11. CDR1 MNHNS and CDR2 SASEGT come from the germline V gene. CDR3 amino acids: CASSGGSGRAGETQYF. CDR3 coding DNA: TGTGCCAGCAGCGGAGGTAGCGGGAGGGCCGGGGAGACCCAGTACTTC.

Many counts were recorded for this clonotype. The chain joins TRBV19 to TRBJ2-1; 9 nucleotides line up with TRBD2. In germline, CDR1 is LNHDA, CDR2 SQIVND (reference sequence). V lost 3 bases and J lost 7; bases outside the gene matches: 13. This CDR3 region has 17 residues. This CDR3 reads CASSMGLAPKVGNEQFF. In DNA, the CDR3 is TGTGCCAGTAGTATGGGACTAGCACCGAAGGTTGGTAATGAGCAGTTCTTC. The full variable domain, completed using reference TRBV19 and TRBJ2-1, is DGGITQSPKYLFRKEGQNVTLSCEQNLNHDAMYWYRQDPGQGLRLIYYSQIVNDFQKGDIAEGYSVSREKKESFPLTVTSAQKNPTAFYLCASSMGLAPKVGNEQFFGPGTRLTVL.

This clonotype occurred many times. The J gene is TRBJ1-2, the V gene TRBV20-1; D is possibly TRBD1 (6 bases). Trimming took off 3 bases at V and 0 bases at J, with 17 bases between the two ends. CDR3 length: 16 residues. Germline lookup yields CDR1 DFQATT and CDR2 SNEGSKA (reference sequence). CDR3 protein: CSASATGQQTNYGYTF. The CDR3 DNA reads TGCAGTGCTAGCGCGACAGGACAACAAACTAACTATGGCTACACCTTC.

This clonotype was seen many times. The V call is TRBV28, the J call TRBJ2-7; D might be TRBD1 (6 bases). Germline assignment: CDR1 MDHEN and CDR2 SYDVKM. V dropped 0 bases and J dropped 2 bases, with 11 bases sitting between them. The CDR3 has 15 residues. The CDR3, as DNA: TGTGCCAGCAGTTTATGGGGGGACACGGCCTACGAGCAGTACTTC. Translation gives CASSLWGDTAYEQYF.

This clonotype was observed many times. V gene TRBV11-3 combines with J gene TRBJ2-1, with TRBD1 as a possible D gene (5 bases). Germline loops: CDR1 SGHNT, CDR2 YENEEA. The V end lost 3 bases, the J end lost 1 base, and 7 bases lay between the germline ends. The CDR3 has 14 residues. CDR3 coding DNA: TGTGCCAGCAGCTTCCAGGGTTCCTACAATGAGCAGTTCTTC. Its protein is CASSFQGSYNEQFF. Full variable domain (rest looked up from reference TRBV11-3 and TRBJ2-1): EAGVVQSPRYKIIEKKQPVAFWCNPISGHNTLYWYLQNLGQGPELLIRYENEEAVDDSQLPKDRFSAERLKGVDSTLKIQPAELGDSAVYLCASSFQGSYNEQFFGPGTRLTVL.

V is TRBV12-3 or TRBV12-4 and J is TRBJ2-7; 8 bases match TRBD1. V was clipped by 3 bases and J by 3 bases; unmatched bases: 4. The CDR3 is 14 residues long. CDR3 sequence reads: CASSLDRAYYEQYF. CDR3 coding DNA: TGTGCCAGCAGTTTGGACAGGGCTTACTACGAGCAGTACTTC.

This clonotype has just a few counts. The V gene is TRBV19, the J gene TRBJ1-6, with 10 nucleotides matching TRBD1. V was pared by 5 bases and J by 7 bases, with 2 bases of the junction left unmatched. The CDR3 loop spans 14 amino acids. Germline V gene data show CDR1 as LNHDA and CDR2 as SQIVND (reference sequence). CDR3 in amino acids: CASSEGQGNSPLHF. CDR3 nucleotide sequence: TGTGCCAGTAGTGAGGGACAGGGGAATTCACCCCTCCACTTT.